Listed here are 8 T cell receptor beta chains from one sample, sequenced in a study of T cell repertoires in cytomegalovirus infection (dated 2019 in TCRdb). TCRdb lists the instrument as Illumina HiSeq 1500. TCRdb trimmed public reads at Q25 via fastp, called clones via MiXCR and kept in-frame beta chains. Each CDR3 protein appears once, grouped with its most common genes and DNA. The sample yields 100,000 to 150,000 distinct CDR3 sequences; about 10% were counted once. The ten largest clones take up roughly a tenth of the sample. Input material: PBMCs. These receptors came from a human donor in good health (CMV status not recorded). Some clones in this sample may be carry-over from other donors' samples.

V and J are TRBV5-4 and TRBJ2-1; 10 nucleotides match TRBD2. The CDR3 loop spans 15 amino acids. The germline gives CDR1 SGHNT, CDR2 YYREEE (reference sequence). V trimming: 3 bases; J trimming: 3 bases; junction bases outside the gene matches: 3. DNA for the CDR3: TGTGCCAGCAGCTCTAGCGGGGGTTTCTACAATGAGCAGTTCTTC. Translating gives CASSSSGGFYNEQFF.

This sequence joins TRBV28 and TRBJ1-5; the D is unclear. Trimming stripped 5 bases from V and 2 bases from J, with 16 bases between. The CDR3 length is 16 residues. Germline-derived CDR1 and CDR2 are MDHEN and SYDVKM. The CDR3 here is CASSPRLAFGNQPQHF. The CDR3 DNA is TGTGCCAGCAGTCCCCGGTTGGCATTTGGCAATCAGCCCCAGCATTTT.

This clonotype occurred many times. V usage is TRBV12-3 or TRBV12-4 and J usage is TRBJ1-1; D is uncertain. The CDR3 extends over 13 amino acids. Between the trimmed V and J ends, which lost 7 bases and 3 bases, there was a span of 12 bases. DNA for the CDR3: TGTGCCAGCACCCCGGGAATCGACACTGAAGCTTTCTTT. Translating gives CASTPGIDTEAFF.

This clonotype was counted between two and nine times. One end of the junction is discordant with germline, which a read error may explain. CDR3 region: CSVEGTGPEAFF. CDR3 nucleotide sequence: TGCAGCGTCGAAGGGACAGGCCCTGAAGCTTTCTTT. The V call is TRBV29-1, the J call TRBJ1-1; TRBD1 agrees at 8 bases. The CDR3 covers 12 residues. Germline values: CDR1 SQVTM, CDR2 ANQGSEA.

This clonotype was seen repeatedly, ten times or more. This chain uses TRBV7-3 with TRBJ1-1; possible D gene TRBD1, 6 bases. Germline CDR1 and CDR2: SGHTA and FQGTGA. V gave up 6 bases and J gave up 4 bases, with 12 bases separating them. This CDR3 has 13 amino acids. The CDR3 here is CASSPTGSTEAFF. For the CDR3, the DNA is TGTGCCAGCAGTCCCACAGGGAGCACTGAAGCTTTCTTT.

The sample holds many counts of this clonotype. This sequence joins TRBV7-8 and TRBJ1-6; D is unresolved. V shed 1 base and J shed 10 bases, with 14 bases lying between them. The CDR3 runs to 15 residues. Germline V gene lookup returns CDR1 SGHVS and CDR2 FQNEAQ. The CDR3 loop is CASSLEVALGSPLHF. Here the CDR3 DNA reads TGTGCCAGCAGCTTAGAGGTGGCTCTAGGGTCACCCCTCCACTTT.

The table lists this clonotype with many counts. The rearrangement joins TRBV15 to TRBJ1-1; the D gene is possibly TRBD1 (6 bases). The CDR3 runs to 15 residues. The germline V and J ends were trimmed by 5 bases and 0 bases, with 13 bases remaining between them. CDR1 is LNHNV, CDR2 YYDKDF, per germline (reference sequence). As DNA, the CDR3 is TGTGCCACCAGCCGGGGGCCAGAAATGAACACTGAAGCTTTCTTT. It is translated as CATSRGPEMNTEAFF.

V is TRBV3-1 and J is TRBJ2-5; the D gene is possibly TRBD2 (7 bases). The CDR3 runs to 16 residues. The V end lost 0 bases, the J end lost 5 bases, and 16 bases lay between the germline ends. Germline CDR1 LGHDT, CDR2 YNNKEL (reference sequence). This chain's CDR3 is CASSQDWGGGRETQYF. In nucleotides, the CDR3 is TGTGCCAGCAGCCAAGATTGGGGGGGGGGCCGGGAGACCCAGTACTTC.